Below, 23 T cell receptor beta chains from the same sample are listed, as sequenced in a study of control samples from healthy donors and cancer patients. Produced via immunoSEQ multiplex PCR; TCRdb's table is partial and in-frame only. The sample gives 90,000 to 110,000 clones, roughly 85% of which show up once; around 14% is in the top ten. Sample: blood. The receptors stem from a woman aged 50 to 60 in good health.

This rearrangement joins TRBV5-4 to TRBJ2-6, with 8 bases identical to TRBD1. The length of the CDR3 is 15 residues. J gave up 2 bases and V 4 bases, and 2 bases lay outside the gene matches. CDR1 is SGHNT and CDR2 is YYREEE in the germline V gene (reference sequence). CDR3 nucleotides: TGTGCCAGCAGCACGACAGGGGCTGGGGCCAACGTCCTGACTTTC. It encodes CASSTTGAGANVLTF.

V and J are TRBV5-1 and TRBJ2-5; D unclear. Trimming took off 1 base at V and 4 bases at J, with 2 bases between the two ends. CDR3 length: 11 residues. Germline loops: CDR1 SGHRS, CDR2 YFSETQ. The chain's CDR3 is CASSLTETQYF. The CDR3 nucleotides read TGCGCCAGCAGCTTGACAGAGACCCAGTACTTC.

The chain links TRBV5-8 to TRBJ1-2, with D uncertain. In germline, CDR1 is SGHTS, CDR2 YDEGEE. The V and J ends lost 8 bases and 2 bases respectively, with 13 bases between them. The CDR3 is made up of 13 amino acids. Here the CDR3 DNA reads TGTGCCAGTTCGGAGGGCAGGAACTATGGCTACACCTTC. Its protein product is CASSEGRNYGYTF.

The rearrangement joins TRBV6-2 or TRBV6-3 to TRBJ2-3; TRBD2 might be the D (5 bases). This CDR3 is built from 15 residues. Deletions cut 5 bases from V and 2 bases from J, with 14 bases between. The germline CDR1 and CDR2 sequences are MNHEY and SVGEGT. The CDR3: CASSRERMYTDTQYF. For the CDR3, the DNA is TGTGCCAGCAGTAGGGAGCGAATGTACACAGATACGCAGTATTTT.

The genes are TRBV19 and TRBJ1-4; possible D gene TRBD1, 6 bases. The CDR3 consists of 14 residues. The germline CDR1 and CDR2 sequences are LNHDA and SQIVND (reference sequence). The V and J ends lost 3 bases and 8 bases respectively, with 13 bases between them. CDR3 DNA sequence: TGTGCCAGTAGTATGGCAGGGGCGGGAGAAAAACTGTTTTTT. Translation: CASSMAGAGEKLFF.

The genes are TRBV2 and TRBJ1-2, with no clear D. Germline assignment: CDR1 SNHLY and CDR2 FYNNEI. V dropped 7 bases and J dropped 1 base, with 25 bases sitting between them. The CDR3 has 18 residues. CDR3 nucleotides: TGTGCCAGCACCGAAGCACGGGCCCTCGGATTACGTAACTATGGCTACACCTTC. Its protein product is CASTEARALGLRNYGYTF.

The V and J genes are TRBV24-1 and TRBJ2-3; D is undetermined. This CDR3 contains 15 residues. The V gene's germline CDR1 is KGHDR and CDR2 SFDVKD. V gave up 3 bases and J gave up 0 bases, with 9 bases separating them. This CDR3 is CATSDPLSSTDTQYF. DNA of the CDR3: TGTGCCACCAGTGATCCCCTCTCTAGCACAGATACGCAGTATTTT.

CDR3 amino acids: CASSQLAGGNEQFF. The CDR3 DNA follows: TGTGCCAGCAGCCAACTAGCGGGAGGAAATGAGCAGTTCTTC. V is TRBV7-2 and J is TRBJ2-1, with 12 bases that match TRBD2. The junction had 3 bases not matched to a gene; V was cut back by 5 bases and J by 7 bases. The germline gives CDR1 SGHTA, CDR2 FQGNSA. The CDR3 is made up of 14 amino acids. The full variable domain, with the rest looked up from reference TRBV7-2 and TRBJ2-1, is GAGVSQSPSNKVTEKGKDVELRCDPISGHTALYWYRQSLGQGLEFLIYFQGNSAPDKSGLPSDRFSAERTGGSVSTLTIQRTQQEDSAVYLCASSQLAGGNEQFFGPGTRLTVL.

The rearrangement links TRBV5-4 to TRBJ1-4, with a tentative D call TRBD1 (5 bases). Germline loops: CDR1 SGHNT, CDR2 YYREEE (reference sequence). This CDR3 has 16 residues. V was shortened by 4 bases and J by 0 bases, with 13 bases between the two germline ends. The CDR3, as DNA: TGTGCCAGCAGCCCCTCTGGGGCCGCAACTAATGAAAAACTGTTTTTT. It codes for CASSPSGAATNEKLFF. The full variable domain, rest sourced from reference TRBV5-4 and TRBJ1-4, is ETGVTQSPTHLIKTRGQQVTLRCSSQSGHNTVSWYQQALGQGPQFIFQYYREEENGRGNFPPRFSGLQFPNYSSELNVNALELDDSALYLCASSPSGAATNEKLFFGSGTQLSVL.

CDR3 DNA: TGTGCCAGTAGTATCTACGGCAGCCCTAATGAAAAACTGTTTTTT. Translating gives CASSIYGSPNEKLFF. The V gene is TRBV19, the J gene TRBJ1-4; D remains ambiguous. CDR3 size: 15 residues. Trimming shortened V by 3 bases and J by 3 bases, and 11 bases separated the two germline ends. Per germline, CDR1 LNHDA and CDR2 SQIVND (reference sequence). Complete variable domain (other parts from reference TRBV19 and TRBJ1-4): DGGITQSPKYLFRKEGQNVTLSCEQNLNHDAMYWYRQDPGQGLRLIYYSQIVNDFQKGDIAEGYSVSREKKESFPLTVTSAQKNPTAFYLCASSIYGSPNEKLFFGSGTQLSVL.

This clone was observed a handful of times. This chain connects TRBV27 to TRBJ1-2; the D is unclear. This CDR3 comprises 14 residues. Germline V gives CDR1 MNHEY, CDR2 SMNVEV (reference sequence). Trimming took 0 bases from V and 4 from J, leaving 9 bases between them. DNA for the CDR3: TGTGCCAGCAGTTTATCGCCTCCGGGCTATGGCTACACCTTC. Protein: CASSLSPPGYGYTF.

The rearrangement joins TRBV24-1 to TRBJ1-2; unclear D gene. CDR1 is KGHDR and CDR2 is SFDVKD in the germline V gene. The CDR3 loop spans 14 amino acids. The V gene lost 4 bases and the J gene lost 4 bases, with 12 bases spanning the gap. CDR3 nucleotide sequence: TGTGCCACCAGTGAAGGCCATAGGACCTATGGCTACACCTTC. Encoded protein: CATSEGHRTYGYTF.

The J gene is TRBJ2-5, the V gene TRBV28; D not resolved. The CDR3 is 12 residues long. CDR1 is MDHEN and CDR2 is SYDVKM in the germline V gene. V lost 6 bases and J lost 1, with 6 bases in between. The CDR3 DNA reads as TGTGCCAGCAGGGGGTTCCAAGAGACCCAGTACTTC. It is translated as CASRGFQETQYF.

The chain combines TRBV5-3 with TRBJ1-1; D is unresolved. TRBV5-3 is assigned to the ORF class and has an uncertain function. V was pared by 5 bases and J by 0 bases, with 11 bases between. This CDR3 contains 14 residues. The CDR3 DNA reads TGTGCCAGAAGGGAAGACGGCATGAACACTGAAGCTTTCTTT. This gives the protein CARREDGMNTEAFF.

The rearrangement joins TRBV12-3 or TRBV12-4 to TRBJ1-2; D is unresolved. The CDR3 consists of 13 residues. Trimming shortened V by 6 bases and J by 4 bases, and 12 bases separated the two germline ends. The DNA of the CDR3 is TGTGCCAGCAGAGGACCGTCGCTCTATGGCTACACCTTC. The encoded protein is CASRGPSLYGYTF.

This clone was detected once. The chain is built from TRBV15 and TRBJ1-4; no firm D call. The CDR3 has 18 residues. Germline V CDR1 and CDR2: LNHNV, YYDKDF (reference sequence). V lost 3 bases to trimming and J lost 5 bases, with 22 bases between them. The DNA of the CDR3 is TGTGCCACCAGCAGTCTTATCGAGGGCCACGGACGGAATGAAAAACTGTTTTTT. Encoded protein: CATSSLIEGHGRNEKLFF.

The rearrangement joins TRBV18 to TRBJ2-5; D perhaps matches TRBD2 (6 bases). Between the trimmed V and J ends, which lost 3 bases and 5 bases, there was a span of 16 bases. This CDR3 is 15 amino acids long. The germline CDR1 and CDR2 sequences are KGHSH and LQKENI. The CDR3 loop reads CASSPRELAGETQYF. The CDR3 DNA follows: TGTGCCAGCTCACCCCGGGAACTAGCCGGCGAGACCCAGTACTTC.

The sample holds one count of this clone. One end of the junction does not line up with germline, which may come from a read error. This chain links TRBV7-7 with TRBJ1-6; 9 nucleotides align to TRBD1. The CDR3 runs 16 residues. Germline values: CDR1 SSHAT, CDR2 FNYEAQ (reference sequence). In nucleotides, the CDR3 is TGTGCTAGCAGGAAATTAGGGACAGGGCTTTTTTCACCCCTCCACTTT. It yields the protein CASRKLGTGLFSPLHF. The whole variable domain, remainder taken from reference TRBV7-7 and TRBJ1-6, is GAGVSQSPRYKVTKRGQDVTLRCDPISSHATLYWYQQALGQGPEFLTYFNYEAQPDKSGLPSDRFSAERPEGSISTLTIQRTEQRDSAMYRCASRKLGTGLFSPLHFGNGTRLTVT.

This chain joins TRBV19 and TRBJ2-7; maybe TRBD2 (6 bases). Germline CDR1 is LNHDA and CDR2 is SQIVND (reference sequence). The CDR3 runs 14 residues. The V end was cut by 3 bases, the J end by 4 bases, with 13 bases between. The CDR3 reads CASSMSLAAYEQYF. The CDR3 DNA reads TGTGCCAGTAGTATGTCACTAGCAGCTTACGAGCAGTACTTC. Supplemented by reference TRBV19 and TRBJ2-7, the full variable domain reads DGGITQSPKYLFRKEGQNVTLSCEQNLNHDAMYWYRQDPGQGLRLIYYSQIVNDFQKGDIAEGYSVSREKKESFPLTVTSAQKNPTAFYLCASSMSLAAYEQYFGPGTRLTVT.

A remark on this clone: Other nucleotide sequences from this sample produce the same CDR3. The rearrangement links TRBV3-1 (or the pseudogene TRBV3-2) to TRBJ2-1, with TRBD2 matching 11 bases. The CDR3 consists of 14 residues. V lost 9 bases and J lost 4; bases outside the gene matches: 5. In germline, CDR1 is LGHDT, CDR2 YNNKEL (reference sequence). In DNA form, the CDR3 reads TGTGCCAGTAGCGGGACTAGCGGATACAATGAGCAGTTCTTC. Its translation is CASSGTSGYNEQFF.

For the CDR3, the DNA is TGCGCCAGCAGCCAAAGCTTCGGACAGGGACATGAGCAGTTCTTC. Translating it yields CASSQSFGQGHEQFF. V usage is TRBV4-3 and J usage is TRBJ2-1; 8 bases align to TRBD1. The ends lost 2 bases at V and 8 bases at J; junction bases unmatched: 8. The CDR3 runs to 15 residues. Germline V gives CDR1 LGHNA, CDR2 YSLEER.

The chain links TRBV6-2 or TRBV6-3 to TRBJ1-2, with D perhaps matching TRBD1 (5 bases). There are 13 residues in the CDR3. CDR1 is MNHEY and CDR2 is SVGEGT in the germline V gene. Trimming removed 5 bases from V and 4 bases from J, with 11 bases in between. As DNA, the CDR3 is TGTGCCAGCAGTGACGGGACGGGCTATGGCTACACCTTC. Its protein is CASSDGTGYGYTF.

The chain couples TRBV5-6 to TRBJ2-5; 9 bases fit TRBD1. After removal of 4 bases from V and 1 base from J, the junction contained 8 bases not matched to a gene. The CDR3 runs to 16 residues. The V gene's germline CDR1 is SGHDT and CDR2 YYEEEE. The CDR3 region is CASSPGGQGTQETQYF. The DNA for the CDR3 is TGTGCCAGCAGCCCGGGGGGACAGGGAACCCAAGAGACCCAGTACTTC. Combining the CDR3 with reference TRBV5-6 and TRBJ2-5 gives the whole variable domain DAGVTQSPTHLIKTRGQQVTLRCSPKSGHDTVSWYQQALGQGPQFIFQYYEEEERQRGNFPDRFSGHQFPNYSSELNVNALLLGDSALYLCASSPGGQGTQETQYFGPGTRLLVL.